The 29 T cell receptor beta chains below all came from one sample that was sequenced in a study of T cells after yellow fever vaccination. TCRdb fed the 5' RACE reads into MiXCR, producing one record per CDR3 protein. The sample holds some 320,000 distinct CDR3 sequences; roughly 4.3% are singletons and the top ten take 20% to 25%. Sequencing used PBMCs, obtained 5 days after the yellow fever booster vaccination. All receptors derive from a young man who received the YFV17D yellow fever vaccine.

This clonotype occurred many times. The V call is TRBV6-2 or TRBV6-3, the J call TRBJ2-3; no reliable D call. Germline V gene sequence: CDR1 MNHEY, CDR2 SVGEGT. The length of the CDR3 is 15 residues. V shed 0 bases and J shed 2 bases, with 9 bases lying between them. As DNA, the CDR3 is TGTGCCAGCAGTTACTCCGAGACCGACACAGATACGCAGTATTTT. Protein sequence: CASSYSETDTDTQYF.

The chain couples TRBV2 to TRBJ1-1; a possible D gene is TRBD1 (5 bases). The CDR3 length is 12 residues. Trimming took 2 bases from V and 4 from J, leaving 5 bases between them. Per the germline V gene, CDR1 is SNHLY and CDR2 is FYNNEI. CDR3 bases: TGTGCCAGCAGTGAAAGGGGCACTGAAGCTTTCTTT. Protein: CASSERGTEAFF.

A few counts support this clonotype. The rearrangement joins TRBV5-1 to TRBJ2-5, with TRBD1 identical over 7 bases. Germline CDR1 and CDR2: SGHRS and YFSETQ. CDR3 length: 14 residues. V gave up 7 bases and J gave up 5 bases; unmatched junction bases: 11. CDR3 DNA sequence: TGCGCCAGCGGGGGACAGCACCCGAGCGAGACCCAGTACTTC. Translated, it gives CASGGQHPSETQYF.

This clonotype was seen a handful of times. This sequence joins TRBV6-6 and TRBJ1-2, with TRBD1 matching over 7 bases. The CDR3 length is 15 residues. Trimming removed 0 bases from V and 4 bases from J; junction bases left unmatched: 5. Germline CDR1 MNHNY, CDR2 SVGAGI (reference sequence). CDR3 loop: CASSYSPGGVYGYTF. Written as DNA, the CDR3 is TGTGCCAGCAGTTACTCACCAGGGGGGGTCTATGGCTACACCTTC.

Many counts were recorded for this clonotype. The chain joins TRBV4-1 to TRBJ2-1; D unclear. The ends were cut back, 3 bases at V and 1 base at J, with 13 bases in the middle. This CDR3 has 16 residues. Germline CDR1 is MGHRA and CDR2 is YSYEKL. The CDR3 nucleotides read TGCGCCAGCAGCCAGAATCTTGGCGCGTCCTACAATGAGCAGTTCTTC. It encodes CASSQNLGASYNEQFF.

This clonotype was observed at least ten times. The rearrangement joins TRBV4-1 to TRBJ1-6; TRBD1 might be the D (5 bases). Germline assignment: CDR1 MGHRA and CDR2 YSYEKL. V shed 4 bases and J shed 0 bases, with 7 bases lying between them. CDR3 length equals 15 residues. As DNA, the CDR3 is TGCGCCAGCAGCCCAGGGAGCTCCTATAATTCACCCCTCCACTTT. Amino acids: CASSPGSSYNSPLHF.

This clonotype showed up many times. The J gene is TRBJ2-5, the V gene TRBV5-5; D remains ambiguous. Germline CDR1 reads SGHKS; CDR2 reads YYEKEE (reference sequence). This CDR3 is built from 14 residues. V was pared by 1 base and J by 5 bases, with 12 bases between. CDR3 residues: CASSLSRVRETQYF. In nucleotides, the CDR3 is TGTGCCAGCAGCTTGTCTAGAGTGCGTGAGACCCAGTACTTC.

This clonotype has just a few counts. The chain links TRBV5-4 to TRBJ2-2; the match to TRBD1 covers 10 bases. In germline, CDR1 is SGHNT, CDR2 YYREEE (reference sequence). This CDR3 contains 15 residues. The V and J ends lost 2 bases and 6 bases, in that order; junction bases with no gene match: 4. CDR3 DNA: TGTGCCAGCAGCTTCGGGACAGGGGTCGCCGGGGAGCTGTTTTTT. Protein product: CASSFGTGVAGELFF.

The table lists this clonotype with a few counts. This sequence joins TRBV20-1 and TRBJ2-3; TRBD1 agrees at 10 bases. Germline CDR1 reads DFQATT; CDR2 reads SNEGSKA (reference sequence). The CDR3 covers 15 residues. V shed 7 bases, J shed 3 bases, and the junction held 10 bases outside the gene matches. The CDR3 coding sequence is TGCAGTGTGAAGACAGGGGGCTTCTCAACAGATACGCAGTATTTT. It yields the protein CSVKTGGFSTDTQYF.

This clonotype was picked up many times. The chain employs TRBV5-1 and TRBJ2-5; D ambiguous. This CDR3 comprises 12 residues. Trimming removed 1 base at V and 4 bases at J, with 5 bases between. Germline CDR1 reads SGHRS; CDR2 reads YFSETQ. The CDR3 reads CASSLSSETQYF. In DNA form, the CDR3 reads TGCGCCAGCAGCTTGTCTTCAGAGACCCAGTACTTC.

This clonotype has at least ten counts. The J gene is TRBJ2-2, the V gene TRBV4-1; a possible D gene is TRBD1 (6 bases). The CDR3 is 15 amino acids. CDR1 is MGHRA, CDR2 YSYEKL, per germline. V was clipped by 3 bases and J by 1 base, with 9 bases between them. The CDR3, as DNA: TGCGCCAGCAGCCAGGGGGCTAAGAACACCGGGGAGCTGTTTTTT. Translating it yields CASSQGAKNTGELFF.

Ten or more counts support this clonotype. V is TRBV12-3 or TRBV12-4 and J is TRBJ1-2, with D tentatively TRBD1 (5 bases). V lost 5 bases and J lost 4, with 14 bases in between. The CDR3 sequence is 14 residues long. The DNA for the CDR3 is TGTGCCAGCAGTCCCAACTCGGGGGGCTATGGCTACACCTTC. It is translated as CASSPNSGGYGYTF.

This clonotype was observed many times. The chain has TRBV18 and TRBJ1-1; the D is unclear. V shed 6 bases and J shed 1 base, with 9 bases lying between them. The germline gives CDR1 KGHSH, CDR2 LQKENI. The CDR3 has 13 residues. CDR3 nucleotide sequence: TGTGCCAGCTCTATCGATCCGAACACTGAAGCTTTCTTT. It yields the protein CASSIDPNTEAFF.

This clonotype was counted between two and nine times. The chain uses TRBV21-1 and TRBJ1-5; the DNA was not used to check the table's D call, TRBD1. TRBV21-1 is assigned pseudogene status. CDR3 length: 15 residues. The CDR3 loop is CASSEPGHRHQPQHF. The DNA of the CDR3 is TGTGCCAGCAGCGAACCGGGACACCGTCACCAGCCCCAGCATTTT.

This clonotype was picked up many times. The chain joins TRBV29-1 to TRBJ1-2, with D possibly matching TRBD1 (5 bases). The germline CDR1 and CDR2 sequences are SQVTM and ANQGSEA. The V end was cut by 6 bases, the J end by 6 bases, with 17 bases between. The CDR3 runs 13 residues. The DNA of the CDR3 is TGCAGCGTGTACAGGTCCCCCGTCGATGGCTACACCTTC. It yields the protein CSVYRSPVDGYTF.

On this clonotype: This clone may be a read error of a much larger clone one base away. The chain joins TRBV29-1 to TRBJ1-5, with D unresolved. The CDR3 is made up of 14 amino acids. Trimming removed 5 bases at V and 8 bases at J, with 19 bases between. Germline lookup yields CDR1 SQVTM and CDR2 ANQGSEA. This CDR3 is CSVSGAGYNKPQHF. The CDR3 DNA reads as TGCAGCGTTTCAGGTGCCGGCTATAATAAGCCCCAGCATTTT.

The genes are TRBV30 and TRBJ1-3, with D perhaps matching TRBD1 (6 bases). This CDR3 has 13 amino acids. From germline, CDR1 is GTSNPN and CDR2 SVGIG (reference sequence). V lost 0 bases to trimming and J lost 6 bases, with 9 bases between them. This CDR3 reads CAWSVAGANTIYF. CDR3 in DNA: TGTGCCTGGAGTGTAGCAGGGGCAAACACCATATATTTT.

This clonotype was picked up a small number of times. The chain recombines TRBV10-2 with TRBJ2-1; 7 nucleotides align to TRBD2. CDR1 WSHSY and CDR2 SAAADI come from the germline V gene. The CDR3 totals 13 residues. V lost 7 bases and J lost 6; bases outside the gene matches: 6. CDR3 protein: CASTRGVFNEQFF. The CDR3 DNA reads TGCGCCAGCACCCGGGGGGTTTTCAATGAGCAGTTCTTC.

The chain couples TRBV12-3 or TRBV12-4 to TRBJ2-5; TRBD2 might be the D (6 bases). V was cut by 2 bases and J by 7 bases, with 14 bases left in between. The CDR3 spans 14 residues. In DNA form, the CDR3 reads TGTGCCAGCAGTTTACGAGGACTATCAGGGACCCAGTACTTC. Translating it yields CASSLRGLSGTQYF.

This clonotype was recorded a few times. V and J are TRBV6-6 and TRBJ1-1, with 8 bases lining up with TRBD1. CDR3 size: 13 residues. Germline V gene data show CDR1 as MNHNY and CDR2 as SVGAGI (reference sequence). The V segment lost 5 bases and the J segment 4 bases; nucleotides outside the gene matches: 3. The chain's CDR3 is CASSTGGLTEAFF. CDR3 sequence (DNA): TGTGCCAGCAGTACAGGGGGGCTCACTGAAGCTTTCTTT.

This clonotype has more than one count but fewer than ten. This rearrangement joins TRBV12-3 or TRBV12-4 to TRBJ2-7; 10 nucleotides agree with TRBD1. There are 16 residues in the CDR3. V trimming: 6 bases; J trimming: 2 bases; junction bases outside the gene matches: 10. In nucleotides, the CDR3 is TGTGCCAGCAGCCCCCGACAGGGGGCGAGGACCTACGAGCAGTACTTC. This gives the protein CASSPRQGARTYEQYF.

This clonotype showed up just a few times. CDR3 DNA sequence: TGCGCCAGCAGCTTGGGCGAAGCTGACACTGAAGCTTTCTTT. Protein: CASSLGEADTEAFF. The J gene is TRBJ1-1, the V gene TRBV5-1; no reliable D call. V gave up 0 bases and J gave up 3 bases, with 9 bases separating them. The CDR3 is made up of 14 amino acids. CDR1 is SGHRS, CDR2 YFSETQ, per germline. Supplemented by reference TRBV5-1 and TRBJ1-1, the full variable domain reads KAGVTQTPRYLIKTRGQQVTLSCSPISGHRSVSWYQQTPGQGLQFLFEYFSETQRNKGNFPGRFSGRQFSNSRSEMNVSTLELGDSALYLCASSLGEADTEAFFGQGTRLTVV.

The chain employs TRBV3-1 and TRBJ2-7, with 9 bases that match TRBD1. The V gene end was trimmed by 3 bases and the J gene end by 5 bases; junction bases not matched to a gene: 8. Looked up from germline, CDR1 is LGHDT and CDR2 is YNNKEL (reference sequence). This CDR3 has 15 residues. DNA of the CDR3: TGTGCCAGCAGCCAGTCCCCGGGACAGGGCCACGAGCAGTACTTC. It translates to CASSQSPGQGHEQYF.

The V gene is TRBV6-5, the J gene TRBJ2-1, with a weak D call TRBD2 (6 bases). The CDR3 covers 15 residues. The ends were cut back, 6 bases at V and 0 bases at J, with 12 bases in the middle. Germline values: CDR1 MNHEY, CDR2 SVGAGI. CDR3 DNA sequence: TGTGCCAGCAGATCCGGGAGTAGCTCCTACAATGAGCAGTTCTTC. It specifies CASRSGSSSYNEQFF.

V is TRBV7-2 and J is TRBJ1-2; TRBD1 is a possible D gene (5 bases). The CDR3 runs to 14 residues. Germline CDR1 reads SGHTA; CDR2 reads FQGNSA. The V gene lost 5 bases and the J gene lost 8 bases, with 18 bases spanning the gap. The CDR3 nucleotides read TGTGCCAGCAGCCCCCGGGACCAGGGACGAGGCTACACCTTC. It yields the protein CASSPRDQGRGYTF.

This clonotype was recorded a few times. The rearrangement joins TRBV5-4 to TRBJ1-1; D not certain. The germline V and J ends were trimmed by 0 bases and 11 bases, with 17 bases remaining between them. The CDR3 is made up of 14 amino acids. The germline V gene encodes CDR1 SGHNT and CDR2 YYREEE (reference sequence). The CDR3 coding sequence is TGTGCCAGCAGCTTGGTCGGCCGACATCCGTTGGCTTTCTTT. Translating it yields CASSLVGRHPLAFF.

This chain uses TRBV11-2 with TRBJ2-3; D gene unclear. The V and J ends lost 4 bases and 7 bases respectively, with 9 bases between them. In germline, CDR1 is SGHAT, CDR2 FQNNGV. This CDR3 has 12 residues. CDR3 nucleotides: TGTGCCAGCAGCTCCAATCGAAATACGCAGTATTTT. Encoded protein: CASSSNRNTQYF.

This clonotype has more than one count but fewer than ten. This chain joins TRBV3-1 and TRBJ2-1; possible D gene TRBD2, 7 bases. The V gene's germline CDR1 is LGHDT and CDR2 YNNKEL (reference sequence). Trimming cost V 8 bases and J 7 bases, with 18 bases left between them. The CDR3 runs to 14 residues. Written as DNA, the CDR3 is TGTGCCAGCGGGCCAGGGGAGGGTCGGAATGAGCAGTTCTTC. This sequence encodes CASGPGEGRNEQFF.

This clonotype was detected a few times. Its ends do not fully match the called genes, so a read error is possible. The chain links TRBV18 to TRBJ2-7, with D perhaps matching TRBD1 (5 bases). CDR1 KGHSH and CDR2 LQKENI come from the germline V gene. This CDR3 spans 15 amino acids. CDR3 sequence: CASSPQVKGSYEQYF. CDR3 bases: TGTGCCAGCTCTCCACAGGTGAAAGGCTCCTACGAGCAGTACTTC.